These 14 T cell receptor beta chains were all obtained from the same sample, sequenced in a study of cytomegalovirus exposure and HLA in healthy donors. The study ran its PCR with 60 Vbeta and 13 Jbeta primers. Generated by immunoSEQ multiplex PCR, the TCRdb table keeps only in-frame clones and is missing some. The sample lists approximately 190,000 clones, approximately 86% occurring once. The sample taken for sequencing was PBMCs. All receptors come from a boy between 2 and 10 years old in good health and CMV-seronegative.

J is TRBJ1-6 and V is TRBV7-6; TRBD1 aligns across 8 bases. The trim removed 1 base at V and 10 bases at J, leaving 6 bases unmatched. Germline CDR1 SGHVS, CDR2 FNYEAQ. This CDR3 is 15 amino acids long. CDR3 DNA: TGTGCCAGCAGCTTAGGAGGGACAGGAGGATCACCCCTCCACTTT. The encoded protein is CASSLGGTGGSPLHF.

The rearrangement links TRBV5-1 to TRBJ2-5, with D possibly being TRBD2 (6 bases). The germline gives CDR1 SGHRS, CDR2 YFSETQ. The CDR3 extends over 14 amino acids. Trimming stripped 4 bases from V and 4 bases from J, with 14 bases between. The CDR3 is CASSPGLGGETQYF. The CDR3 DNA sequence: TGCGCCAGCAGCCCGGGACTGGGCGGAGAGACCCAGTACTTC.

This chain uses TRBV7-9 with TRBJ2-1, with D perhaps TRBD2 (6 bases). The CDR3 contains 16 residues. Trimming removed 1 base from V and 0 bases from J, with 10 bases in between. Germline-derived CDR1 and CDR2 are SEHNR and FQNEAQ (reference sequence). CDR3 protein: CASSLGYGSSYNEQFF. CDR3 bases: TGTGCCAGCAGCTTAGGGTACGGGAGCTCCTACAATGAGCAGTTCTTC.

The chain carries TRBV11-3 and TRBJ2-1, with TRBD2 matching 7 bases. The germline V gene encodes CDR1 SGHNT and CDR2 YENEEA. This CDR3 has 14 amino acids. J was trimmed by 9 bases and V by 5 bases; bases with no gene match: 10. The CDR3 loop is CASSPAGTKSEQFF. DNA of the CDR3: TGTGCCAGCAGCCCTGCCGGGACTAAATCTGAGCAGTTCTTC. Filled out from reference TRBV11-3 and TRBJ2-1, the complete variable domain reads EAGVVQSPRYKIIEKKQPVAFWCNPISGHNTLYWYLQNLGQGPELLIRYENEEAVDDSQLPKDRFSAERLKGVDSTLKIQPAELGDSAVYLCASSPAGTKSEQFFGPGTRLTVL.

The chain links TRBV28 to TRBJ1-5; 9 nucleotides line up with TRBD1. The CDR3 length is 17 residues. Germline CDR1 MDHEN, CDR2 SYDVKM. J lost 4 bases, V lost 5 bases, and 12 bases had no gene match. CDR3 region: CASSATPGQGKNQPQHF. The DNA of the CDR3 is TGTGCCAGCAGTGCTACCCCGGGACAGGGAAAAAATCAGCCCCAGCATTTT.

This chain connects TRBV5-1 to TRBJ2-4; 16 bases agree with TRBD2. This CDR3 is built from 17 residues. The V gene end was trimmed by 3 bases and the J gene end by 5 bases; junction bases not matched to a gene: 5. Germline CDR1 SGHRS, CDR2 YFSETQ. CDR3 nucleotide sequence: TGCGCCAGCAGCTCGGGACTAGCGGGAGGGCGGGAAAACATTCAGTACTTC. This encodes CASSSGLAGGRENIQYF.

The rearrangement joins TRBV28 to TRBJ2-2; D not resolved. The CDR3 sequence is 13 residues long. The V end was cut by 5 bases, the J end by 5 bases, with 9 bases between. CDR1 and CDR2 from the germline V gene are MDHEN and SYDVKM. The DNA of the CDR3 is TGTGCCAGCAGTCCCGCCCAGACCGGGGAGCTGTTTTTT. The encoded protein is CASSPAQTGELFF.

The CDR3 sequence: CASSQETGGSYEQYF. The CDR3 DNA is TGTGCCAGCAGCCAAGAGACGGGCGGGAGCTACGAGCAGTACTTC. The chain combines TRBV4-2 with TRBJ2-7, with TRBD2 matching 7 bases. The CDR3 spans 15 residues. Germline V gives CDR1 LGHNA, CDR2 YNFKEQ. The V segment lost 0 bases and the J segment 3 bases; nucleotides outside the gene matches: 5.

This chain connects TRBV29-1 to TRBJ2-7; tentative D call: TRBD1 (5 bases). Trimming removed 7 bases from V and 5 bases from J, with 12 bases in between. CDR3 length: 11 residues. Germline V CDR1 and CDR2: SQVTM, ANQGSEA. The CDR3 spells CSAEAGNEQYF. CDR3 DNA sequence: TGCAGCGCCGAGGCAGGGAACGAGCAGTACTTC.

This clone was seen only once. V and J are TRBV5-4 and TRBJ2-1; 11 nucleotides align to TRBD2. The germline CDR1 and CDR2 sequences are SGHNT and YYREEE (reference sequence). The CDR3 spans 17 residues. Unmatched junction bases numbered 15, after V lost 4 bases and J lost 9 bases. The CDR3 protein is CASSRQPTSGSGIEQFF. The CDR3 coding sequence is TGTGCCAGCAGCCGTCAACCTACTAGCGGGAGCGGAATTGAGCAGTTCTTC.

This rearrangement joins TRBV30 to TRBJ1-2; weak D call: TRBD1 (5 bases). V was trimmed by 2 bases and J by 8 bases, leaving 15 bases between them. CDR1 GTSNPN and CDR2 SVGIG come from the germline V gene (reference sequence). This CDR3 comprises 13 residues. The CDR3 sequence is CAWSPSRGLGYTF. Here the CDR3 DNA reads TGTGCCTGGAGTCCTTCTAGGGGCTTGGGCTACACCTTC.

The chain uses TRBV7-9 and TRBJ2-7, with TRBD2 identical over 9 bases. This CDR3 region has 16 residues. Losses at the gene ends were 1 base for V and 5 bases for J; bases not matched to a gene: 9. The germline V gene has CDR1 SEHNR and CDR2 FQNEAQ (reference sequence). CDR3 protein: CASSLGIAGGPHEQYF. Here the CDR3 DNA reads TGTGCCAGCAGCTTAGGAATCGCGGGAGGGCCCCACGAGCAGTACTTC.

The chain employs TRBV19 and TRBJ2-7; the D is unclear. From germline, CDR1 is LNHDA and CDR2 SQIVND (reference sequence). This CDR3 region has 14 residues. The germline V and J ends were trimmed by 5 bases and 6 bases, with 17 bases remaining between them. The CDR3 sequence: CASSAFSFTGEQYF. The DNA of the CDR3 is TGTGCCAGTAGTGCGTTTTCTTTTACGGGCGAGCAGTACTTC. Complete variable domain (other parts from reference TRBV19 and TRBJ2-7): DGGITQSPKYLFRKEGQNVTLSCEQNLNHDAMYWYRQDPGQGLRLIYYSQIVNDFQKGDIAEGYSVSREKKESFPLTVTSAQKNPTAFYLCASSAFSFTGEQYFGPGTRLTVT.

J is TRBJ1-1 and V is TRBV19; D not certain. The CDR3 has 13 residues. Trimming left V 3 bases short and J 4 bases short, with 9 bases between. Germline loops: CDR1 LNHDA, CDR2 SQIVND (reference sequence). The CDR3 loop reads CASSIPPFTEAFF. The CDR3 nucleotides are TGTGCCAGTAGTATCCCTCCTTTCACTGAAGCTTTCTTT. The complete variable domain, with remaining parts taken from reference TRBV19 and TRBJ1-1, reads DGGITQSPKYLFRKEGQNVTLSCEQNLNHDAMYWYRQDPGQGLRLIYYSQIVNDFQKGDIAEGYSVSREKKESFPLTVTSAQKNPTAFYLCASSIPPFTEAFFGQGTRLTVV.